These 31 T cell receptor beta chains came from one sample sequenced in a study of blood T cell repertoires in COVID-19. TCRdb's copy holds only in-frame clones and misses some; the assay was immunoSEQ multiplex PCR. The sample records about 220,000 clones, about four fifths being singletons. Specimen: peripheral blood. The receptors stem from an elderly woman with acute or convalescent COVID-19.

The chain's CDR3 is CASSLGATSSYEQYF. In DNA, the CDR3 is TGTGCCAGCAGCTTGGGGGCGACGAGCTCCTACGAGCAGTACTTC. The gene calls are TRBV5-4 and TRBJ2-7; D not resolved. Trimming removed 0 bases at V and 0 bases at J, with 10 bases between. This CDR3 contains 15 residues. Germline lookup yields CDR1 SGHNT and CDR2 YYREEE (reference sequence).

The chain has TRBV19 and TRBJ1-1; maybe TRBD1 (5 bases). V lost 5 bases and J 11 bases, leaving 18 bases between the germline ends. Germline values: CDR1 LNHDA, CDR2 SQIVND (reference sequence). This CDR3 spans 13 amino acids. For the CDR3, the DNA is TGTGCCAGTAGTTCAACAGGACCCTTGAATGCTTTCTTT. This codes for CASSSTGPLNAFF. Variable domain in full (rest from reference TRBV19 and TRBJ1-1): DGGITQSPKYLFRKEGQNVTLSCEQNLNHDAMYWYRQDPGQGLRLIYYSQIVNDFQKGDIAEGYSVSREKKESFPLTVTSAQKNPTAFYLCASSSTGPLNAFFGQGTRLTVV.

The chain uses TRBV6-1 and TRBJ2-2; D possibly corresponds to TRBD2 (6 bases). The CDR3 has 16 amino acids. Germline V gene lookup returns CDR1 MNHNS and CDR2 SASEGT. V was shortened by 2 bases and J by 1 base, with 11 bases between the two germline ends. CDR3 loop: CASSESGRGNTGELFF. CDR3 in DNA: TGTGCCAGCAGTGAATCGGGGCGGGGGAACACCGGGGAGCTGTTTTTT.

This clone appeared once. This sequence joins TRBV27 and TRBJ1-2; D gene ambiguous. The CDR3 is 13 residues long. CDR1 is MNHEY, CDR2 SMNVEV, per germline (reference sequence). V dropped 6 bases and J dropped 4 bases, with 12 bases sitting between them. CDR3 loop: CASRPRGVYGYTF. Written as DNA, the CDR3 is TGTGCCAGCAGACCACGCGGGGTCTATGGCTACACCTTC.

This clone was detected only a few times. The V and J genes are TRBV19 and TRBJ1-4; D is perhaps TRBD1 (5 bases). The V end was cut by 6 bases, the J end by 3 bases, with 17 bases between. The CDR3 consists of 16 residues. CDR1 LNHDA and CDR2 SQIVND come from the germline V gene (reference sequence). The CDR3 spells CASSILPQDPNEKLFF. Here the CDR3 DNA reads TGTGCCAGTAGCATCCTTCCACAGGACCCTAATGAAAAACTGTTTTTT. Together with reference TRBV19 and TRBJ1-4, the CDR3 gives the full variable domain: DGGITQSPKYLFRKEGQNVTLSCEQNLNHDAMYWYRQDPGQGLRLIYYSQIVNDFQKGDIAEGYSVSREKKESFPLTVTSAQKNPTAFYLCASSILPQDPNEKLFFGSGTQLSVL.

The chain couples TRBV9 to TRBJ2-7; a possible D gene is TRBD1 (7 bases). From germline, CDR1 is SGDLS and CDR2 YYNGEE. The CDR3 totals 17 residues. V was shortened by 3 bases and J by 1 base, with 20 bases between the two germline ends. CDR3 protein: CASSARLGDSSSYEQYF. The CDR3 DNA reads TGTGCCAGCAGCGCCCGACTAGGGGACAGCTCTTCCTACGAGCAGTACTTC.

CDR3 in amino acids: CASSFGLRDSPLHF. The CDR3 DNA reads TGTGCCAGCAGTTTCGGACTACGGGATTCACCCCTCCACTTT. The chain carries TRBV28 and TRBJ1-6, with D uncertain. The CDR3 has 14 residues. V was pared by 3 bases and J by 8 bases, with 11 bases between. Germline V lookup: CDR1 MDHEN, CDR2 SYDVKM.

The gene calls are TRBV10-3 and TRBJ1-3; TRBD1 is a possible D gene (5 bases). V lost 3 bases and J 3 bases, leaving 9 bases between the germline ends. The length of the CDR3 is 14 residues. CDR1 is ENHRY, CDR2 SYGVKD, per germline. CDR3 amino acids: CAISDLRGGNTIYF. The DNA of the CDR3 is TGTGCCATCAGTGACCTTAGGGGTGGAAACACCATATATTTT.

The chain joins TRBV7-9 to TRBJ1-4; 10 nucleotides line up with TRBD1. The CDR3 has 14 residues. V was clipped by 5 bases and J by 5 bases; unmatched bases: 2. Germline values: CDR1 SEHNR, CDR2 FQNEAQ (reference sequence). The CDR3 reads CASSQDRGNEKLFF. DNA of the CDR3: TGTGCCAGCAGCCAGGACAGGGGGAATGAAAAACTGTTTTTT.

The J gene is TRBJ2-3, the V gene TRBV5-1; D is possibly TRBD2 (5 bases). V was pared by 0 bases and J by 0 bases, with 11 bases between. Germline V gene sequence: CDR1 SGHRS, CDR2 YFSETQ. This CDR3 region has 16 residues. The CDR3 nucleotides read TGCGCCAGCAGCTTGGACGGGGAAATAAGCACAGATACGCAGTATTTT. It specifies CASSLDGEISTDTQYF.

This chain connects TRBV6-2 or TRBV6-3 to TRBJ1-1; D unresolved. Germline V lookup: CDR1 MNHEY, CDR2 SVGEGT. The CDR3 spans 14 residues. V was cut by 2 bases and J by 1 base, with 8 bases left in between. The CDR3 sequence is CASSYRQRNTEAFF. DNA for the CDR3: TGTGCCAGCAGTTACAGGCAGCGGAACACTGAAGCTTTCTTT.

Only a few counts were recorded for this clone. The V gene is TRBV4-2, the J gene TRBJ2-5, with a tentative D call TRBD1 (6 bases). The CDR3 has 15 residues. Germline V lookup: CDR1 LGHNA, CDR2 YNFKEQ. Trimming cost V 1 base and J 2 bases, with 11 bases left between them. The CDR3 is CASSQVIQGQETQYF. The CDR3 DNA is TGTGCCAGCAGCCAAGTCATACAGGGTCAAGAGACCCAGTACTTC.

V gene TRBV5-4 combines with J gene TRBJ2-5; D may be TRBD1 (5 bases). V lost 6 bases, J lost 0 bases, and 9 bases lay in between. Per the germline V gene, CDR1 is SGHNT and CDR2 is YYREEE (reference sequence). The CDR3 extends over 13 amino acids. The DNA of the CDR3 is TGTGCCAGCAAAACCAGGGACCAAGAGACCCAGTACTTC. Amino acids: CASKTRDQETQYF.

The J gene is TRBJ2-1, the V gene TRBV19; maybe TRBD1 (6 bases). Germline values: CDR1 LNHDA, CDR2 SQIVND (reference sequence). V gave up 2 bases and J gave up 7 bases, with 12 bases separating them. The CDR3 consists of 14 residues. The CDR3 DNA follows: TGTGCCAGTAGTATACAGGGGTCTCGGAATGAGCAGTTCTTC. This codes for CASSIQGSRNEQFF.

The chain combines TRBV29-1 with TRBJ2-1; D is perhaps TRBD2 (5 bases). The V end lost 5 bases, the J end lost 2 bases, and 7 bases lay between the germline ends. This CDR3 spans 12 amino acids. Germline V lookup: CDR1 SQVTM, CDR2 ANQGSEA. The CDR3 protein is CSVPGTYNEQFF. In DNA form, the CDR3 reads TGCAGCGTTCCGGGGACCTACAATGAGCAGTTCTTC.

The table lists this clone with a few counts. The V and J genes are TRBV9 and TRBJ1-6, with 7 bases matching TRBD1. Looked up from germline, CDR1 is SGDLS and CDR2 is YYNGEE. Losses at the gene ends were 4 bases for V and 6 bases for J; bases not matched to a gene: 10. CDR3 length equals 16 residues. The CDR3, as DNA: TGTGCCAGCAGCCCACGCGGAAGGGGGCCTAATTCACCCCTCCACTTT. Translating gives CASSPRGRGPNSPLHF.

The V gene is TRBV10-3, the J gene TRBJ1-1, with TRBD1 matching over 9 bases. Germline V gene lookup returns CDR1 ENHRY and CDR2 SYGVKD. The CDR3 sequence is 16 residues long. The V segment lost 6 bases and the J segment 2 bases; nucleotides outside the gene matches: 10. CDR3 sequence: CAISLTGTGINTEAFF. The CDR3 region has the DNA TGTGCCATCAGCCTGACAGGGACAGGGATTAACACTGAAGCTTTCTTT.

The chain links TRBV6-5 to TRBJ1-1; D not resolved. CDR1 is MNHEY and CDR2 is SVGAGI in the germline V gene. The V gene lost 7 bases and the J gene lost 6 bases, with 12 bases spanning the gap. There are 12 residues in the CDR3. The CDR3 sequence: CASTLEAAEAFF. CDR3 coding DNA: TGTGCCAGCACCCTGGAGGCAGCTGAAGCTTTCTTT.

In the case of this clone: Different DNA sequences within this sample yield the same CDR3. The V call is TRBV19, the J call TRBJ1-1; a possible D gene is TRBD1 (6 bases). Germline V lookup: CDR1 LNHDA, CDR2 SQIVND (reference sequence). V was shortened by 5 bases and J by 0 bases, with 7 bases between the two germline ends. This CDR3 has 13 amino acids. The CDR3 nucleotides are TGTGCCAGTAGTGGACAGATGAACACTGAAGCTTTCTTT. This encodes CASSGQMNTEAFF.

The chain is built from TRBV9 and TRBJ2-7, with D perhaps matching TRBD1 (5 bases). The V gene lost 2 bases and the J gene lost 3 bases, with 9 bases spanning the gap. From germline, CDR1 is SGDLS and CDR2 YYNGEE. This CDR3 has 13 amino acids. CDR3: CASSVTQGYEQYF. In DNA form, the CDR3 reads TGTGCCAGCAGCGTGACCCAGGGCTACGAGCAGTACTTC.

The gene calls are TRBV25-1 and TRBJ1-4; 9 bases fit TRBD1. V lost 5 bases, J lost 6 bases, and 7 bases stayed unmatched. Germline CDR1 and CDR2: MGHDK and SYGVNS. CDR3 length: 15 residues. The CDR3 sequence is CASSTQGQGHEKLFF. CDR3 nucleotide sequence: TGTGCCAGCAGTACCCAGGGACAGGGACATGAAAAACTGTTTTTT.

With respect to this clone: A read error may account for a junction end that differs from germline. This rearrangement joins TRBV28 to TRBJ2-7; D possibly corresponds to TRBD1 (5 bases). Germline-derived CDR1 and CDR2 are MDHEN and SYDVKM. The CDR3 is 13 amino acids. CDR3 amino acids: CASSFPQGINKNF. CDR3 DNA: TGTGCCAGCAGTTTCCCTCAGGGTATTAACAAGAACTTC.

J is TRBJ2-3 and V is TRBV7-2, with 7 bases aligning to TRBD2. This CDR3 region has 16 residues. V trimming: 1 base; J trimming: 9 bases; junction bases outside the gene matches: 13. Germline CDR1 and CDR2: SGHTA and FQGNSA. CDR3 nucleotides: TGTGCCAGCAGCTTAGTGGGGGGGAATTTAGGTCGCACGCAGTATTTT. It is translated as CASSLVGGNLGRTQYF.

The V and J genes are TRBV19 and TRBJ2-1; tentatively, D is TRBD2 (6 bases). Germline values: CDR1 LNHDA, CDR2 SQIVND (reference sequence). V was trimmed by 3 bases and J by 0 bases, leaving 15 bases between them. This CDR3 comprises 17 residues. The CDR3 nucleotides read TGTGCCAGTAGTATGTGGGGGACCGGGAGCTCCTACAATGAGCAGTTCTTC. Its translation: CASSMWGTGSSYNEQFF.

The chain carries TRBV5-4 and TRBJ1-2, with D possibly being TRBD1 (6 bases). Looked up from germline, CDR1 is SGHNT and CDR2 is YYREEE (reference sequence). Trimming left V 3 bases short and J 5 bases short, with 23 bases between. This CDR3 spans 17 amino acids. DNA for the CDR3: TGTGCCAGCAGCTCGCTACGAGGGGGATCGGGAATATATGGCTACACCTTC. This sequence encodes CASSSLRGGSGIYGYTF.

The rearrangement links TRBV7-2 to TRBJ1-2, with 8 positions matching TRBD1. This CDR3 has 14 residues. Trimming cost V 4 bases and J 3 bases; bases outside gene matches: 4. Per germline, CDR1 SGHTA and CDR2 FQGNSA. CDR3 region: CASSSYRGDYGYTF. In DNA form, the CDR3 reads TGTGCCAGCAGCTCCTACAGGGGGGACTATGGCTACACCTTC.

The CDR3 DNA reads TGTGCCAGCAGCCCTCGTGCAGGGGCTCAGCCCCAGCATTTT. This gives the protein CASSPRAGAQPQHF. The chain has TRBV7-2 and TRBJ1-5, with D perhaps TRBD1 (6 bases). The germline V and J ends were trimmed by 5 bases and 6 bases, with 14 bases remaining between them. CDR1 SGHTA and CDR2 FQGNSA come from the germline V gene. The length of the CDR3 is 14 residues. The variable domain in full, completed from reference TRBV7-2 and TRBJ1-5, reads GAGVSQSPSNKVTEKGKDVELRCDPISGHTALYWYRQSLGQGLEFLIYFQGNSAPDKSGLPSDRFSAERTGGSVSTLTIQRTQQEDSAVYLCASSPRAGAQPQHFGDGTRLSIL.

The rearrangement uses TRBV5-1 and TRBJ2-2; maybe TRBD1 (6 bases). The V and J ends lost 0 bases and 0 bases respectively, with 18 bases between them. Germline V gene lookup returns CDR1 SGHRS and CDR2 YFSETQ. This CDR3 is built from 19 residues. CDR3 region: CASSLAGSRGGPNTGELFF. CDR3 bases: TGCGCCAGCAGCTTGGCGGGTTCTCGTGGGGGCCCGAACACCGGGGAGCTGTTTTTT.

This CDR3 reads CASSLGGQTQYF. CDR3 coding DNA: TGTGCCAGCAGCTTAGGGGGGCAGACCCAGTACTTC. The chain joins TRBV7-2 to TRBJ2-5; possible D gene TRBD1, 6 bases. Germline CDR1 and CDR2: SGHTA and FQGNSA. Trimming took 1 base from V and 6 from J, leaving 6 bases between them. The CDR3 loop spans 12 amino acids.

The gene calls are TRBV19 and TRBJ1-3; D possibly corresponds to TRBD1 (6 bases). Trimming stripped 4 bases from V and 1 base from J, with 11 bases between. The CDR3 loop spans 15 amino acids. CDR1 is LNHDA and CDR2 is SQIVND in the germline V gene (reference sequence). For the CDR3, the DNA is TGTGCCAGTAGTACGACGACAGGATCTGGAAACACCATATATTTT. Its translation: CASSTTTGSGNTIYF.

This clone showed up just a few times. The chain carries TRBV3-1 (or the pseudogene TRBV3-2) and TRBJ2-2; D is possibly TRBD2 (5 bases). The V end was cut by 6 bases, the J end by 6 bases, with 14 bases between. Germline CDR1 is LGHDT and CDR2 is YNNKEL (reference sequence). The CDR3 covers 14 residues. CDR3 in amino acids: CASSPQLVPGELFF. CDR3 nucleotide sequence: TGTGCCAGCAGTCCCCAACTAGTCCCCGGGGAGCTGTTTTTT.